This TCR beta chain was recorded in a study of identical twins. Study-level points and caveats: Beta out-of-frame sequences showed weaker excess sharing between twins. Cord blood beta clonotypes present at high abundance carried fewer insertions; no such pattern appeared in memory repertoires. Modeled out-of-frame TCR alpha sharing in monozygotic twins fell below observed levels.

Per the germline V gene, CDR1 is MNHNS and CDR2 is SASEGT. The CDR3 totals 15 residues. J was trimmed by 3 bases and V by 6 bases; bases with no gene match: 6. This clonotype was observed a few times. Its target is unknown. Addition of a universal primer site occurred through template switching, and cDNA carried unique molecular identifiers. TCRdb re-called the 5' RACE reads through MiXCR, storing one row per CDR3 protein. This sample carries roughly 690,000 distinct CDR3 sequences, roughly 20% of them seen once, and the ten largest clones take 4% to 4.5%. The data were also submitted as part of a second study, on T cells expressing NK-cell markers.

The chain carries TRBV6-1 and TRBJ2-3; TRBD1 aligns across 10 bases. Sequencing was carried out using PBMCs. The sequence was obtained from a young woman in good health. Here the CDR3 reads CASRIPGQGTDTQYF. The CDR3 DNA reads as TGTGCCAGCAGAATTCCGGGACAGGGGACAGATACGCAGTATTTT.